These 13 T cell receptor beta chains came from one sample sequenced in a study of blood T cell repertoires in COVID-19. Sequencing was performed with immunoSEQ multiplex PCR; in TCRdb, only in-frame clones are kept and a portion is missing. The sample records about 120,000 clones, almost 90% being singletons. Sequences were obtained from peripheral blood. The receptors derive from a woman in her fifties or sixties with COVID-19, enrolled during active disease.

J is TRBJ2-6 and V is TRBV29-1; TRBD2 agrees at 12 bases. V shed 8 bases and J 3 bases; nucleotides not matched to a gene: 8. CDR3 length: 16 amino acids. Per the germline V gene, CDR1 is SQVTM and CDR2 is ANQGSEA. CDR3 loop: CSTSSGGAYGANVLTF. The CDR3 DNA is TGCAGCACATCTAGCGGGGGGGCATATGGGGCCAACGTCCTGACTTTC. Combining the CDR3 with reference TRBV29-1 and TRBJ2-6 gives the whole variable domain SAVISQKPSRDICQRGTSLTIQCQVDSQVTMMFWYRQQPGQSLTLIATANQGSEATYESGFVIDKFPISRPNLTFSTLTVSNMSPEDSSIYLCSTSSGGAYGANVLTFGAGSRLTVL.

J is TRBJ2-7 and V is TRBV7-9, with 8 bases that match TRBD1. Germline V gene data show CDR1 as SEHNR and CDR2 as FQNEAQ (reference sequence). V was pared by 1 base and J by 1 base, with 3 bases of the junction left unmatched. The CDR3 has 15 residues. The CDR3 DNA reads as TGTGCCAGCAGCTTAGGGCGGGACAGGTCCTACGAGCAGTACTTC. Amino acids: CASSLGRDRSYEQYF.

The rearrangement joins TRBV12-3 or TRBV12-4 to TRBJ1-5; 7 positions agree with TRBD1. Losses at the gene ends were 7 bases for V and 3 bases for J; bases not matched to a gene: 3. The CDR3 totals 13 residues. This CDR3 is CASNDRDNQPQHF. DNA for the CDR3: TGTGCCAGCAACGACAGGGACAATCAGCCCCAGCATTTT.

V gene TRBV5-5 combines with J gene TRBJ1-2, with no clear D. Germline CDR1 and CDR2: SGHKS and YYEKEE (reference sequence). The CDR3 covers 15 residues. V lost 0 bases and J lost 5, with 14 bases in between. The CDR3 spells CASSLGTRGGYGYTF. DNA for the CDR3: TGTGCCAGCAGCTTGGGGACGCGGGGTGGATATGGCTACACCTTC.

The V gene is TRBV7-9, the J gene TRBJ1-2; 7 bases are shared with TRBD1. This CDR3 comprises 15 residues. J lost 4 bases, V lost 5 bases, and 10 bases had no gene match. Germline loops: CDR1 SEHNR, CDR2 FQNEAQ (reference sequence). CDR3 in DNA: TGTGCCAGCAGCCTGACAGGGTATTCGATCTATGGCTACACCTTC. It translates to CASSLTGYSIYGYTF.

The chain links TRBV11-2 to TRBJ1-2, with D maybe TRBD1 (6 bases). The V end was cut by 3 bases, the J end by 8 bases, with 10 bases between. This CDR3 comprises 12 residues. From germline, CDR1 is SGHAT and CDR2 FQNNGV. CDR3 sequence reads: CASSFTGYGYTF. CDR3 DNA sequence: TGTGCCAGCAGCTTCACAGGGTACGGCTACACCTTC.

The chain uses TRBV4-1 and TRBJ2-1; a weak D match, TRBD2 (5 bases). Between the trimmed V and J ends, which lost 4 bases and 7 bases, there was a span of 23 bases. The V gene's germline CDR1 is MGHRA and CDR2 YSYEKL. The CDR3 consists of 17 residues. The CDR3: CASSPGLPGKTGNEQFF. In DNA, the CDR3 is TGCGCCAGCAGCCCCGGCTTACCGGGAAAAACCGGGAATGAGCAGTTCTTC.

This clone was recorded only once. This chain links TRBV5-4 with TRBJ2-1; TRBD2 might be the D (5 bases). Germline V CDR1 and CDR2: SGHNT, YYREEE (reference sequence). V was cut by 4 bases and J by 1 base, with 12 bases left in between. The CDR3 runs 15 residues. The CDR3 protein is CASSRVSGSYNEQFF. The DNA for the CDR3 is TGTGCCAGCAGCCGAGTCTCGGGATCCTACAATGAGCAGTTCTTC.

This sequence joins TRBV5-6 and TRBJ1-5; D possibly corresponds to TRBD1 (5 bases). Germline V gene data show CDR1 as SGHDT and CDR2 as YYEEEE. The CDR3 length is 13 residues. Trimming cost V 5 bases and J 2 bases, with 8 bases left between them. CDR3 amino acids: CASRLQGNQPQHF. CDR3 coding DNA: TGTGCCAGCAGATTACAGGGCAATCAGCCCCAGCATTTT.

The rearrangement links TRBV5-3 to TRBJ1-2, with TRBD1 identical over 8 bases. TRBV5-3 is an ORF, and what it does is uncertain. The CDR3 covers 14 residues. V shed 4 bases, J shed 5 bases, and the junction held 7 bases outside the gene matches. The CDR3: CARSRTTGEYGYTF. CDR3 coding DNA: TGTGCCAGAAGCAGGACGACAGGGGAGTATGGCTACACCTTC.

This clone came up once. The chain combines TRBV6-1 with TRBJ1-1; D call uncertain. Trimming removed 2 bases at V and 2 bases at J, with 12 bases between. The CDR3 runs to 15 residues. CDR1 and CDR2 (germline): MNHNS, SASEGT. The CDR3 DNA is TGTGCCAGCAGTGAATTGTCGAGCCAAAACACTGAAGCTTTCTTT. It is translated as CASSELSSQNTEAFF.

V is TRBV29-1 and J is TRBJ1-2; 10 bases fit TRBD1. Trimming at V came to 4 bases and at J to 4 bases, leaving 3 bases not matched to a gene. The CDR3 spans 13 residues. Germline CDR1 is SQVTM and CDR2 is ANQGSEA. This CDR3 is CSVAGQGFYGYTF. The CDR3 nucleotides read TGCAGCGTTGCGGGACAGGGGTTCTATGGCTACACCTTC.

The CDR3 bases are TGTGCCAGCAGCCGTGGACAGGGTCAAGAGACCCAGTACTTC. It yields the protein CASSRGQGQETQYF. The chain has TRBV7-7 and TRBJ2-5; 8 nucleotides align to TRBD1. V shed 5 bases, J shed 2 bases, and the junction held 4 bases outside the gene matches. Germline-derived CDR1 and CDR2 are SSHAT and FNYEAQ (reference sequence). The CDR3 runs 14 residues.